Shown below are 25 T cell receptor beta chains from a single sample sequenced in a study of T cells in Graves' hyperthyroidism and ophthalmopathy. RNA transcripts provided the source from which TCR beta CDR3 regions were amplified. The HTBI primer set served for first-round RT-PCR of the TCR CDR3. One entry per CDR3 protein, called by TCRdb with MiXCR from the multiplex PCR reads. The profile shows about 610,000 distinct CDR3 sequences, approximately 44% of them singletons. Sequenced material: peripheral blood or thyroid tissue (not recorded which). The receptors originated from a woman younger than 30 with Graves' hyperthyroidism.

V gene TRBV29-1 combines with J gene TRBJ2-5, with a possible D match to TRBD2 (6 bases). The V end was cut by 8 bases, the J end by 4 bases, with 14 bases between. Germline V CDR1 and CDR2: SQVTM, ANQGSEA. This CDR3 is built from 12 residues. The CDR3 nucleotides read TGCAGCTTTGTGGGAGCGGGAGAGACCCAGTACTTC. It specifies CSFVGAGETQYF.

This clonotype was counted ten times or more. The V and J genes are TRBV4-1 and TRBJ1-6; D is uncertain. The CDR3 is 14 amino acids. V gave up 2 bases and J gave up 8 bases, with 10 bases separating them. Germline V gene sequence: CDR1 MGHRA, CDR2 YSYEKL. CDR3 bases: TGCGCCAGCAGCCAACCCGGGATTGATTCACCCCTCCACTTT. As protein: CASSQPGIDSPLHF.

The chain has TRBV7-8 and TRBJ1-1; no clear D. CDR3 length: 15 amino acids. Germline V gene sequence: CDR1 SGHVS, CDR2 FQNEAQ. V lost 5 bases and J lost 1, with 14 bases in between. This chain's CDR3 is CASSPLTSGNTEAFF. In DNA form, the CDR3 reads TGTGCCAGCAGCCCCCTGACTAGCGGGAACACTGAAGCTTTCTTT.

This CDR3 reads CSARSSLRLAGAADEQYF. CDR3 nucleotide sequence: TGCAGTGCTAGATCCTCCCTACGACTAGCGGGAGCCGCGGATGAGCAGTACTTC. The rearrangement joins TRBV20-1 to TRBJ2-7; 12 bases agree with TRBD2. V was pared by 2 bases and J by 7 bases, with 18 bases of the junction left unmatched. The germline gives CDR1 DFQATT, CDR2 SNEGSKA (reference sequence). This CDR3 region has 18 residues.

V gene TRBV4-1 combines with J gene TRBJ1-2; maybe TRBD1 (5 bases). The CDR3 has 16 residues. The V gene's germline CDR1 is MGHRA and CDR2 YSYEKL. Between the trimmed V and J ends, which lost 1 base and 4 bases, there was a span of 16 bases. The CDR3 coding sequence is TGCGCCAGCAGCCAAGCGGAGACAGAAATCCTCTATGGCTACACCTTC. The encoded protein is CASSQAETEILYGYTF.

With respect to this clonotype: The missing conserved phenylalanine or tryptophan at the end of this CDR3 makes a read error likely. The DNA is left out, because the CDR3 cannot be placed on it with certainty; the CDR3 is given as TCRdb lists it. CDR3 in amino acids: CSAREASFTY. The chain carries TRBV20-1 and TRBJ1-2. CDR1 and CDR2 from the germline V gene are DFQATT and SNEGSKA (reference sequence). The CDR3 is 10 amino acids in total, end residues counted.

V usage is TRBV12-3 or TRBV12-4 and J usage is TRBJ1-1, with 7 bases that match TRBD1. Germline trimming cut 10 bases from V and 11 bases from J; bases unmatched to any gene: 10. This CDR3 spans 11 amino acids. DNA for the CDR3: TGTGCCACCGGGAGGGGGCGGAGGGCTTTCTTT. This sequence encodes CATGRGRRAFF.

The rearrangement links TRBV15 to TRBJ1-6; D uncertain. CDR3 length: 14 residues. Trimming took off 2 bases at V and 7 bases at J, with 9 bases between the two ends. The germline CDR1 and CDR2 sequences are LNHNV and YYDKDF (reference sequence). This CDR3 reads CATSRYISNSPLHF. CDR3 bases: TGTGCCACCAGCAGATATATCAGCAATTCACCCCTCCACTTT. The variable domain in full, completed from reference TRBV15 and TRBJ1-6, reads DAMVIQNPRYQVTQFGKPVTLSCSQTLNHNVMYWYQQKSSQAPKLLFHYYDKDFNNEADTPDNFQSRRPNTSFCFLDIRSPGLGDTAMYLCATSRYISNSPLHFGNGTRLTVT.

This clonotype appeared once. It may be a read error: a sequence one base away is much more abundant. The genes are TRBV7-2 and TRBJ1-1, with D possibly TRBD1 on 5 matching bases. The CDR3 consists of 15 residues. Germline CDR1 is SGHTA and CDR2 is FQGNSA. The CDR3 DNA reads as TGTGCCAACAGCTTAGTGGCAGGGATGAACACTGAAGCTTTCTTT. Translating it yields CANSLVAGMNTEAFF.

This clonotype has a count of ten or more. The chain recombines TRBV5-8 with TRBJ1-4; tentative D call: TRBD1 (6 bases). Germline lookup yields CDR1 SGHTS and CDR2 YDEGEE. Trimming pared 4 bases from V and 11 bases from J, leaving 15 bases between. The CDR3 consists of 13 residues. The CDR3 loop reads CASSEVGGGKLFF. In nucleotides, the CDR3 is TGTGCCAGCAGCGAGGTCGGGGGCGGTAAACTGTTTTTT. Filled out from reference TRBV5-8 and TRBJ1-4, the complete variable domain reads EAGVTQSPTHLIKTRGQQATLRCSPISGHTSVYWYQQALGLGLQFLLWYDEGEERNRGNFPPRFSGRQFPNYSSELNVNALELEDSALYLCASSEVGGGKLFFGSGTQLSVL.

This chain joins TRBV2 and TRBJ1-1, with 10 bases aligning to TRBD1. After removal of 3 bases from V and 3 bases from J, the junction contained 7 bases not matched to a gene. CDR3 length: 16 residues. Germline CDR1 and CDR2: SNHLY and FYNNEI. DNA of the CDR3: TGTGCCAGCAGTGAGGACAGGGGGGATGGCTACACTGAAGCTTTCTTT. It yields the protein CASSEDRGDGYTEAFF.

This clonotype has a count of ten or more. Here the CDR3 reads CAINRERADTQYF. In nucleotides, the CDR3 is TGTGCCATCAACCGGGAGAGGGCAGATACGCAGTATTTT. This chain links TRBV10-3 with TRBJ2-3; possible D gene TRBD2, 6 bases. Per the germline V gene, CDR1 is ENHRY and CDR2 is SYGVKD. The CDR3 contains 13 residues. V shed 7 bases and J shed 4 bases, with 12 bases lying between them.

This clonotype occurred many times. The CDR3 DNA sequence: TGCGCCAGCAGCCCTATAGACAGGCGGCTCCACGAGCAGTACTTC. Protein: CASSPIDRRLHEQYF. This chain uses TRBV4-1 with TRBJ2-7; TRBD1 is a possible D gene (6 bases). The CDR3 consists of 15 residues. V lost 4 bases and J lost 5, with 18 bases in between. The germline CDR1 and CDR2 sequences are MGHRA and YSYEKL.

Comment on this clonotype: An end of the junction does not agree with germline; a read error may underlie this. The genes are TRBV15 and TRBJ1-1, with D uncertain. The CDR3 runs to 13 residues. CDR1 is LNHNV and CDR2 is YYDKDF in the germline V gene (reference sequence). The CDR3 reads CATRRGQSTEAFF. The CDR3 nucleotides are TGTGCCACCAGGAGAGGCCAGAGCACTGAAGCTTTCTTT.

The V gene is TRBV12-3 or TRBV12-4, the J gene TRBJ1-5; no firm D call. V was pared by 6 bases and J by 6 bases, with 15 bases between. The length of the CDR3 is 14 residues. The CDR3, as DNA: TGTGCCAGCAGCCCCGGAACTTCGGCTCAGCCCCAGCATTTT. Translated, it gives CASSPGTSAQPQHF.

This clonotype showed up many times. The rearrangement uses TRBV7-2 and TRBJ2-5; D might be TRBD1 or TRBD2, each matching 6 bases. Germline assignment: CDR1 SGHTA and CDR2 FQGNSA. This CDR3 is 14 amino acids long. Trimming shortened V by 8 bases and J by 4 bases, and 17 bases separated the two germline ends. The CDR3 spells CASSEGGGIETQYF. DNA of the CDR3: TGTGCCAGCTCCGAGGGGGGTGGGATAGAGACCCAGTACTTC.

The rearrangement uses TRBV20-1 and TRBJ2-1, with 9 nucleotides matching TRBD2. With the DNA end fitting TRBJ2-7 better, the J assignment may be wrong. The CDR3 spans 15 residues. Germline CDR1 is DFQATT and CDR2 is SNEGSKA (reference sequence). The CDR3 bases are TGCAGTGCTAGAGATACTAGCGGGCGTGGCAATGAGCAGTACTTC. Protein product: CSARDTSGRGNEQYF.

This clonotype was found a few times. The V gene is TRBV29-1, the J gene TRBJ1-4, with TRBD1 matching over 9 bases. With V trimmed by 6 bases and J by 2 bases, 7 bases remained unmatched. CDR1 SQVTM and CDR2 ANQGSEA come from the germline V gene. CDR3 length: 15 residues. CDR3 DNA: TGCAGCGTGGGTACAGGGGGCTACACTAATGAAAAACTGTTTTTT. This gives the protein CSVGTGGYTNEKLFF.

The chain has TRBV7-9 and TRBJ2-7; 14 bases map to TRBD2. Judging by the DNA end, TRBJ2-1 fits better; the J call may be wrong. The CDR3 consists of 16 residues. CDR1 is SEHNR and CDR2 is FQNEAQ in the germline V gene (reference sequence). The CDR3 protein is CASSSGLAGVGNEQFF. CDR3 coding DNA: TGTGCCAGCAGCTCGGGACTAGCGGGAGTTGGTAATGAGCAGTTCTTC.

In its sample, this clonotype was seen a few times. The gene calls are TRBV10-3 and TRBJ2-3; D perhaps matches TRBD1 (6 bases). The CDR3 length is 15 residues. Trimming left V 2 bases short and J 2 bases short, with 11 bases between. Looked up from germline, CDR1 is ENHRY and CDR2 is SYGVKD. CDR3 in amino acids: CAISEADRYTDTQYF. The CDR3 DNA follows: TGTGCCATCAGTGAGGCCGACAGGTACACAGATACGCAGTATTTT.

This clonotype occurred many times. CDR3 DNA sequence: TGTGCCACCAGTGATACGGGACAGGGTCAGCCCCAGCATTTT. Protein product: CATSDTGQGQPQHF. The chain has TRBV24-1 and TRBJ1-5; 9 bases are a match to TRBD1. CDR3 length equals 14 residues. With 3 bases clipped from V and 6 bases from J, the junction kept 2 bases outside the gene matches. Germline V gene sequence: CDR1 KGHDR, CDR2 SFDVKD.

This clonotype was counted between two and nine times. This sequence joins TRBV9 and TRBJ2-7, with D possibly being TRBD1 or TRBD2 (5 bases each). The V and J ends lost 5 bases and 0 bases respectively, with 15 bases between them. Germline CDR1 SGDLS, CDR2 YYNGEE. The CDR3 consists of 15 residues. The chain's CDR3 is CASSKEGRPSYEQYF. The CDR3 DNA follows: TGTGCCAGCAGTAAAGAGGGACGGCCCTCCTACGAGCAGTACTTC.

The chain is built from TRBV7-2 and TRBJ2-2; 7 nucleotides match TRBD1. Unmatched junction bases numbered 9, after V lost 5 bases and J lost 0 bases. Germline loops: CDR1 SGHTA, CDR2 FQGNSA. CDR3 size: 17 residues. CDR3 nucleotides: TGTGCCAGCAGCCCACCAGGGACAGCAGCGAACACCGGGGAGCTGTTTTTT. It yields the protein CASSPPGTAANTGELFF.

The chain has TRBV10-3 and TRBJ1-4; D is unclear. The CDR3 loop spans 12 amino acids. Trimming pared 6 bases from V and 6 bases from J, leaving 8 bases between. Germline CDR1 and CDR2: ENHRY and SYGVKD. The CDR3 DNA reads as TGTGCCATCAGCGGGCCAGATGAAAAACTGTTTTTT. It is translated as CAISGPDEKLFF.

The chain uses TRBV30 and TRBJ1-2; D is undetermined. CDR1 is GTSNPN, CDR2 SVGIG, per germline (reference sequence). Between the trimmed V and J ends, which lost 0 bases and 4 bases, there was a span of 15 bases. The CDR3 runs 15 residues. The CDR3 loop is CAWSVPEITFYGYTF. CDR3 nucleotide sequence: TGTGCCTGGAGTGTACCAGAGATAACCTTCTATGGCTACACCTTC.